Sequencing of this TCR beta chain was carried out in a study of Ad26.COV2.S vaccination and SARS-CoV-2 variants. Study background: Into the muscle, Ad26.COV2.S was dosed once or twice, 56 days apart.

Study-wide findings and caveats: Non-spike TCR breadth did not differ much between vaccine and placebo recipients.

Remarks on this clone: Its antigen is unknown.

The CDR3 covers 15 residues. Between the trimmed V and J ends, which lost 1 base and 4 bases, there was a span of 14 bases. Looked up from germline, CDR1 is LGHNA and CDR2 is YSLEER. Treatment in this sample: roughly 18 received Ad26.COV2.S at low or high dose, single or two shots; roughly 5 received placebo; per-sample allocation not given. Sampling took place 63 days after the first vaccine or placebo injection. TCRdb keeps only in-frame clones here, not all; method: immunoSEQ multiplex PCR. Of about 440,000 clones in the sample, roughly 91% were seen once. The sample was peripheral blood, taken in a trial of Ad26.COV2.S vaccine versus placebo. The sequence came from a person aged 18-65 years who received the Ad26.COV2.S COVID-19 vaccine or a placebo. The chain combines TRBV4-3 with TRBJ2-7, with D perhaps assigned TRBD1 or TRBD2 (5 bases each). For the CDR3, the DNA is TGCGCCAGCAGCCAAGGGATGGGGGAAGGGTACGAGCAGTACTTC. It specifies CASSQGMGEGYEQYF.